These 30 T cell receptor beta chains were all obtained from the same sample, sequenced in a study of blood T cell repertoires in COVID-19 (dated by TCRdb to the early 2020s). The library was made by the immunoSEQ multiplex PCR assay. The table comes from immuneACCESS by way of TCRdb, which keeps in-frame sequences with V and J called. Part of the clones is missing from these tables; in studies checked, under half for an unresolved V gene and the rest for unknown reasons. The sample has a few hundred thousand clones on record, about nine tenths of them singletons. The leading ten clones occupy around 10% of the sample. Sample: PBMCs or T cells enriched from blood (not recorded which). The receptors were gathered from a woman aged 18 to 35 who had recovered from COVID-19.

CDR3 loop: CASSQGVGTSVHEQFF. The CDR3 region has the DNA TGTGCCAGCAGCCAGGGGGTAGGGACTAGTGTCCATGAGCAGTTCTTC. The rearrangement links TRBV28 to TRBJ2-1, with D maybe TRBD2 (8 bases). The CDR3 has 16 amino acids. Trimming pared 6 bases from V and 8 bases from J, leaving 23 bases between. Germline lookup yields CDR1 MDHEN and CDR2 SYDVKM.

This chain links TRBV9 with TRBJ1-2; the match to TRBD1 covers 9 bases. The V segment lost 4 bases and the J segment 8 bases; nucleotides outside the gene matches: 9. The CDR3 loop spans 14 amino acids. The V gene's germline CDR1 is SGDLS and CDR2 YYNGEE. The CDR3: CASSTGQGVYGYTF. CDR3 bases: TGTGCCAGCAGCACGGGACAGGGTGTTTACGGCTACACCTTC.

The chain has TRBV7-2 and TRBJ2-3; D not resolved. Deletions cut 1 base from V and 9 bases from J, with 8 bases between. This CDR3 is built from 12 residues. Germline V lookup: CDR1 SGHTA, CDR2 FQGNSA. CDR3 in amino acids: CASSLEPPTQYF. CDR3 nucleotide sequence: TGTGCCAGCAGCTTAGAGCCCCCCACGCAGTATTTT.

This sequence joins TRBV2 and TRBJ2-7; D perhaps matches TRBD1 (5 bases). The CDR3 runs to 14 residues. Germline V gene lookup returns CDR1 SNHLY and CDR2 FYNNEI. V dropped 2 bases and J dropped 1 base, with 9 bases sitting between them. CDR3: CASSEQGVSYEQYF. CDR3 DNA: TGTGCCAGCAGTGAACAGGGTGTATCCTACGAGCAGTACTTC.

On this clone itself: The junction differs from germline at one of its ends, possibly a read error. The chain recombines TRBV2 with TRBJ2-3; TRBD2 aligns across 10 bases. The germline gives CDR1 SNHLY, CDR2 FYNNEI. The CDR3 sequence is 16 residues long. The CDR3 DNA sequence: TGTGCCAGCACTGAAGGGCTAGCGGGGGCCACAGATACGCAGTATTTT. It codes for CASTEGLAGATDTQYF.

J is TRBJ2-2 and V is TRBV7-2, with TRBD1 as a possible D gene (5 bases). Trimming removed 2 bases from V and 0 bases from J, with 10 bases in between. Germline V gives CDR1 SGHTA, CDR2 FQGNSA. The CDR3 sequence is 16 residues long. The chain's CDR3 is CASSLRGSTNTGELFF. The CDR3 DNA reads as TGTGCCAGCAGCTTAAGGGGCAGTACGAACACCGGGGAGCTGTTTTTT.

The V gene is TRBV12-3 or TRBV12-4, the J gene TRBJ1-6, with unresolved D. Trimming removed 6 bases from V and 12 bases from J, with 15 bases in between. CDR3 length: 13 residues. CDR3 bases: TGTGCCAGCAGGGCAAATTCTCCAAAACCCCTCCACTTT. Translation gives CASRANSPKPLHF.

The chain combines TRBV20-1 with TRBJ1-1, with D perhaps matching TRBD1 (6 bases). CDR3 length equals 13 residues. The germline CDR1 and CDR2 sequences are DFQATT and SNEGSKA (reference sequence). The V gene lost 3 bases and the J gene lost 5 bases, with 13 bases spanning the gap. CDR3 coding DNA: TGCAGTGCTAGTACCACCCAGGGGACTGAAGCTTTCTTT. Its translation is CSASTTQGTEAFF.

A few counts support this clone. The chain carries TRBV6-6 and TRBJ1-1; D remains ambiguous. Germline CDR1 MNHNY, CDR2 SVGAGI (reference sequence). The CDR3 runs 16 residues. Deletions cut 0 bases from V and 3 bases from J, with 14 bases between. CDR3 nucleotide sequence: TGTGCCAGCAGTTACTCCCCGATGCGCATGGACACTGAAGCTTTCTTT. Its protein product is CASSYSPMRMDTEAFF.

The CDR3 reads CASSGGLAGKETQYF. Here the CDR3 DNA reads TGTGCCAGCAGCGGGGGACTAGCGGGAAAAGAGACCCAGTACTTC. The V call is TRBV7-9, the J call TRBJ2-5; 13 positions agree with TRBD2. The length of the CDR3 is 15 residues. Looked up from germline, CDR1 is SEHNR and CDR2 is FQNEAQ (reference sequence). Trimming took 5 bases from V and 3 from J; bases not matched to a gene: 3.

The chain carries TRBV7-8 and TRBJ1-6; 8 bases map to TRBD1. V lost 2 bases and J lost 8; bases outside the gene matches: 11. This CDR3 contains 17 residues. Germline lookup yields CDR1 SGHVS and CDR2 FQNEAQ. Written as DNA, the CDR3 is TGTGCCAGCAGCTTAAAAAGTAGGACAGGGCTGGATTCACCCCTCCACTTT. Translated, it gives CASSLKSRTGLDSPLHF. Complete variable domain (other parts from reference TRBV7-8 and TRBJ1-6): GAGVSQSPRYKVAKRGQDVALRCDPISGHVSLFWYQQALGQGPEFLTYFQNEAQLDKSGLPSDRFFAERPEGSVSTLKIQRTQQEDSAVYLCASSLKSRTGLDSPLHFGNGTRLTVT.

This chain uses TRBV15 with TRBJ2-3; 7 bases fit TRBD2. The germline CDR1 and CDR2 sequences are LNHNV and YYDKDF (reference sequence). Germline trimming cut 5 bases from V and 0 bases from J; bases unmatched to any gene: 2. The CDR3 sequence is 14 residues long. In nucleotides, the CDR3 is TGTGCCACCAGCCTAGCGGCTAGCACAGATACGCAGTATTTT. Residues: CATSLAASTDTQYF.

The chain uses TRBV5-6 and TRBJ2-7, with D uncertain. The germline V gene encodes CDR1 SGHDT and CDR2 YYEEEE. Between the trimmed V and J ends, which lost 1 base and 1 base, there was a span of 9 bases. This CDR3 comprises 14 residues. This CDR3 reads CASSLTYSSYEQYF. CDR3 in DNA: TGTGCCAGCAGCTTGACATACAGTTCCTACGAGCAGTACTTC.

The chain carries TRBV7-2 and TRBJ2-7; 9 nucleotides agree with TRBD2. Trimming cost V 3 bases and J 4 bases; bases outside gene matches: 13. Germline-derived CDR1 and CDR2 are SGHTA and FQGNSA. CDR3 length: 17 amino acids. CDR3 loop: CASSLDKGLARRYEQYF. Here the CDR3 DNA reads TGTGCCAGCAGCTTGGATAAGGGACTAGCTAGGCGGTACGAGCAGTACTTC.

The genes are TRBV21-1 and TRBJ2-1; TRBD2, the table's D call, lacks a check against the DNA. TRBV21-1 is given as a pseudogene. The length of the CDR3 is 17 residues. The CDR3 nucleotides are TGTGCCAGCAGCCGGCTGCGGGGGGAACCCGCCTACAATGAGCAGTTCTTC. Translation gives CASSRLRGEPAYNEQFF.

The genes are TRBV15 and TRBJ1-6; D remains unclear. The V gene's germline CDR1 is LNHNV and CDR2 YYDKDF (reference sequence). The length of the CDR3 is 14 residues. V dropped 0 bases and J dropped 9 bases, with 9 bases sitting between them. This chain's CDR3 is CATSRDRAASPLHF. The CDR3 nucleotides are TGTGCCACCAGCAGAGATCGAGCGGCTTCACCCCTCCACTTT.

The CDR3 spells CASRSGLAGHNEQFF. The CDR3 nucleotides are TGTGCCAGCAGATCGGGACTAGCGGGACACAATGAGCAGTTCTTC. V and J are TRBV27 and TRBJ2-1; 13 bases are a match to TRBD2. From germline, CDR1 is MNHEY and CDR2 SMNVEV (reference sequence). The CDR3 length is 15 residues. V gave up 6 bases and J gave up 5 bases; unmatched junction bases: 4.

The genes are TRBV7-8 and TRBJ2-1, with 7 bases fitting TRBD2. The length of the CDR3 is 17 residues. The ends lost 5 bases at V and 0 bases at J; junction bases unmatched: 10. Germline assignment: CDR1 SGHVS and CDR2 FQNEAQ. CDR3 region: CASSRGSTGSSYNEQFF. CDR3 DNA sequence: TGTGCCAGCAGCCGCGGGAGTACGGGATCCTCCTACAATGAGCAGTTCTTC. Combining the CDR3 with reference TRBV7-8 and TRBJ2-1 gives the whole variable domain GAGVSQSPRYKVAKRGQDVALRCDPISGHVSLFWYQQALGQGPEFLTYFQNEAQLDKSGLPSDRFFAERPEGSVSTLKIQRTQQEDSAVYLCASSRGSTGSSYNEQFFGPGTRLTVL.

The gene calls are TRBV7-2 and TRBJ1-4; the D gene is possibly TRBD1 (6 bases). The V and J ends lost 5 bases and 8 bases respectively, with 15 bases between them. CDR3 length: 14 amino acids. CDR1 is SGHTA and CDR2 is FQGNSA in the germline V gene. The CDR3 here is CASSHTGFREKLFF. The DNA of the CDR3 is TGTGCCAGCAGCCATACAGGGTTCCGAGAAAAACTGTTTTTT.

This sequence joins TRBV20-1 and TRBJ2-1; D is undetermined. There are 14 residues in the CDR3. The germline gives CDR1 DFQATT, CDR2 SNEGSKA (reference sequence). The V end was cut by 3 bases, the J end by 8 bases, with 17 bases between. The CDR3 protein is CSASSPLAVDEQFF. CDR3 nucleotides: TGCAGTGCTAGTTCTCCCCTGGCTGTCGATGAGCAGTTCTTC.

The V call is TRBV10-3, the J call TRBJ1-6; possibly TRBD1 for D (6 bases). There are 15 residues in the CDR3. Germline V gene data show CDR1 as ENHRY and CDR2 as SYGVKD. Trimming removed 6 bases at V and 7 bases at J, with 16 bases between. The CDR3 nucleotides read TGTGCCATCAGGGCGATTGGGGGCGGAAATTCACCCCTCCACTTT. Protein product: CAIRAIGGGNSPLHF.

The chain carries TRBV19 and TRBJ1-4, with D tentatively TRBD1 (5 bases). Trimming removed 7 bases at V and 0 bases at J, with 15 bases between. CDR1 is LNHDA and CDR2 is SQIVND in the germline V gene (reference sequence). The CDR3 is made up of 16 amino acids. The CDR3: CASKLTAISTNEKLFF. CDR3 in DNA: TGTGCCAGTAAGCTGACAGCAATTTCAACTAATGAAAAACTGTTTTTT.

The chain uses TRBV5-1 and TRBJ2-7; D is unclear. The CDR3 runs 15 residues. V was clipped by 1 base and J by 2 bases, with 13 bases between them. CDR1 and CDR2 from the germline V gene are SGHRS and YFSETQ. The CDR3 loop reads CASSLPDTPTYEQYF. The CDR3 DNA follows: TGCGCCAGCAGCTTGCCCGACACGCCAACCTACGAGCAGTACTTC.

This clone was seen at least ten times. The gene calls are TRBV6-2 or TRBV6-3 and TRBJ2-7, with no clear D. V was cut by 3 bases and J by 2 bases, with 14 bases left in between. Germline V CDR1 and CDR2: MNHEY, SVGEGT. The CDR3 is 15 residues long. The CDR3 DNA reads as TGTGCCAGCAGTTATTTGGCACCGAATACCTACGAGCAGTACTTC. As protein: CASSYLAPNTYEQYF.

The J gene is TRBJ2-7, the V gene TRBV20-1; a possible D gene is TRBD2 (6 bases). Germline CDR1 DFQATT, CDR2 SNEGSKA (reference sequence). The ends were cut back, 5 bases at V and 4 bases at J, with 9 bases in the middle. This CDR3 has 11 amino acids. The chain's CDR3 is CSASSEYEQYF. The DNA of the CDR3 is TGCAGTGCTTCTAGCGAATACGAGCAGTACTTC.

The chain has TRBV14 and TRBJ2-5, with D maybe TRBD1 (7 bases). The germline V and J ends were trimmed by 4 bases and 5 bases, with 11 bases remaining between them. Germline V gene lookup returns CDR1 SGHDN and CDR2 FVKESK. The CDR3 contains 13 residues. CDR3 loop: CASSRAGGETQYF. Here the CDR3 DNA reads TGTGCCAGCAGCCGAGCAGGGGGGGAGACCCAGTACTTC.

There are many counts of this clone. The chain employs TRBV5-1 and TRBJ2-2; maybe TRBD2 (6 bases). V lost 7 bases to trimming and J lost 1 base, with 17 bases between them. The germline gives CDR1 SGHRS, CDR2 YFSETQ. This CDR3 region has 16 residues. The CDR3 nucleotides are TGCGCCAGCGGGACCCCCGGGACTCGGAACACCGGGGAGCTGTTTTTT. Encoded protein: CASGTPGTRNTGELFF. Variable domain in full (rest from reference TRBV5-1 and TRBJ2-2): KAGVTQTPRYLIKTRGQQVTLSCSPISGHRSVSWYQQTPGQGLQFLFEYFSETQRNKGNFPGRFSGRQFSNSRSEMNVSTLELGDSALYLCASGTPGTRNTGELFFGEGSRLTVL.

The rearrangement uses TRBV24-1 and TRBJ2-7; D gene uncertain. The V gene lost 1 base and the J gene lost 3 bases, with 9 bases spanning the gap. CDR3 length: 14 residues. Germline CDR1 is KGHDR and CDR2 is SFDVKD. The CDR3 here is CATSDFSRDYEQYF. The CDR3 DNA reads TGTGCCACCAGTGATTTTAGCAGAGACTACGAGCAGTACTTC.

This chain uses TRBV9 with TRBJ2-7, with D perhaps matching TRBD1 (6 bases). The CDR3 totals 15 residues. Looked up from germline, CDR1 is SGDLS and CDR2 is YYNGEE. Trimming shortened V by 0 bases and J by 3 bases, and 13 bases separated the two germline ends. DNA for the CDR3: TGTGCCAGCAGCGTAGGAAACAGGGCTAACTACGAGCAGTACTTC. It encodes CASSVGNRANYEQYF. The full variable domain, in which reference TRBV9 and TRBJ2-7 provide the parts outside the CDR3, is DSGVTQTPKHLITATGQRVTLRCSPRSGDLSVYWYQQSLDQGLQFLIQYYNGEERAKGNILERFSAQQFPDLHSELNLSSLELGDSALYFCASSVGNRANYEQYFGPGTRLTVT.

V is TRBV5-1 and J is TRBJ1-3; D is unclear. V was pared by 4 bases and J by 4 bases, with 15 bases between. CDR3 length equals 15 residues. Germline lookup yields CDR1 SGHRS and CDR2 YFSETQ. DNA for the CDR3: TGCGCCAGCAGCCTTAGCCGGGATTCGGGAAACACCATATATTTT. This codes for CASSLSRDSGNTIYF. Based on the CDR3 plus reference TRBV5-1 and TRBJ1-3, the full variable domain is KAGVTQTPRYLIKTRGQQVTLSCSPISGHRSVSWYQQTPGQGLQFLFEYFSETQRNKGNFPGRFSGRQFSNSRSEMNVSTLELGDSALYLCASSLSRDSGNTIYFGEGSWLTVV.